Presented here are 17 T cell receptor beta chains from one specimen sequenced in a study of T cell clonality in common variable immunodeficiency. Libraries were prepared by immunoSEQ multiplex PCR; TCRdb keeps only in-frame clonotypes and omits some of them. Recorded here are about 35,000 clones, with no singletons, and the ten leading clones hold approximately 9.8%. Sequencing was done on a sample of peripheral blood mononuclear cells. Source of these receptors: a person aged 18-70 years in good health.

This clone was seen repeatedly, ten times or more. The read finishes 3 residues shy of the CDR3 end, and the germline J gene is used to complete it. The chain joins TRBV2 to TRBJ2-2; TRBD1 matches at 7 bases. J was trimmed by 5 bases and V by 7 bases; bases with no gene match: 4. Germline V gene sequence: CDR1 SNHLY, CDR2 FYNNEI. The CDR3 has 13 amino acids. Here the CDR3 reads CASMEDRTGELFF. The CDR3 bases that were read are TGTGCCAGCATGGAGGACAGGACCGGGGAG.

This clone was seen repeatedly, ten times or more. The DNA ends 3 residues before the CDR3 does, and the rest of the CDR3 is filled in from the germline J gene. This rearrangement joins TRBV5-1 to TRBJ2-3, with 9 bases that match TRBD1. The CDR3 covers 15 residues. Trimming at V came to 4 bases and at J to 5 bases, leaving 8 bases not matched to a gene. The germline CDR1 and CDR2 sequences are SGHRS and YFSETQ. The CDR3 here is CASSQRDRVGDTQYF. CDR3 bases read: TGCGCCAGCAGCCAGCGGGACAGGGTAGGAGATACG.

There are many counts of this clone. Sequencing ends 3 residues short of the CDR3 end; the germline J gene provides the rest. This chain links TRBV19 with TRBJ1-4; D is unresolved. This CDR3 spans 14 amino acids. Germline V gene data show CDR1 as LNHDA and CDR2 as SQIVND (reference sequence). The V gene lost 3 bases and the J gene lost 5 bases, with 10 bases spanning the gap. The CDR3 loop reads CASSIRGSNEKLFF. CDR3 DNA (partial): TGTGCCAGTAGTATTCGGGGTTCGAATGAAAAA.

This clone came up many times. The read terminates 3 residues ahead of where the CDR3 ends, so the germline J gene completes it. This rearrangement joins TRBV19 to TRBJ2-6; D is possibly TRBD1 (5 bases). V shed 8 bases and J shed 2 bases, with 10 bases lying between them. Germline lookup yields CDR1 LNHDA and CDR2 SQIVND (reference sequence). CDR3 size: 14 residues. CDR3: CASDPGPGANVLTF. CDR3 DNA, as far as it was read: TGTGCCAGTGACCCAGGGCCTGGGGCCAACGTC.

This clone has at least ten counts. CDR3 protein: CASSLERQVETQYF. The part of the CDR3 DNA that was read is TGCGCCAGCAGCTTGGAACGGCAGGTCGAGACC. The chain is built from TRBV5-1 and TRBJ2-5; D unresolved. The CDR3 is cut off 3 residues early in the read; its end comes from the germline J gene. Deletions cut 0 bases from V and 5 bases from J, with 11 bases between. Per the germline V gene, CDR1 is SGHRS and CDR2 is YFSETQ. The CDR3 covers 14 residues.

Many counts were recorded for this clone. The missing CDR3 end, 3 residues past where the read stops, is filled in from the germline J gene. The rearrangement links TRBV28 to TRBJ2-1; 8 nucleotides match TRBD2. This CDR3 has 16 amino acids. The germline gives CDR1 MDHEN, CDR2 SYDVKM. The V gene end was trimmed by 5 bases and the J gene end by 1 base; junction bases not matched to a gene: 7. CDR3: CASSLPVAGSYNEQFF. The part of the CDR3 DNA that was read is TGTGCCAGCAGTCTACCAGTAGCGGGGTCCTACAATGAG.

With respect to this clone: Sequencing ends 3 residues short of the CDR3 end; the germline J gene provides the rest. The genes are TRBV19 and TRBJ2-7; TRBD2 matches 8 bases. The V and J ends lost 4 bases and 1 base, in that order; junction bases with no gene match: 3. The germline gives CDR1 LNHDA, CDR2 SQIVND (reference sequence). There are 14 residues in the CDR3. The CDR3 DNA, read in part, is TGTGCCAGTAGTAGAAGCGGGAGTTCCTACGAG. Protein: CASSRSGSSYE. The entire CDR3 is CASSRSGSSYEQYF.

In its sample, this clone ranks as medium-sized (0.01 to 0.1%). The read finishes 3 residues shy of the CDR3 end, and the germline J gene is used to complete it. The chain combines TRBV6-4 with TRBJ2-2, with 12 bases fitting TRBD2. Per germline, CDR1 MRHNA and CDR2 SNTAGT. The CDR3 runs to 18 residues. With 4 bases clipped from V and 3 bases from J, the junction kept 9 bases outside the gene matches. The sequenced CDR3 bases are TGTGCCAGCAGTGGCTCTCTGAGGACTAGCGGGGACACCGGGGAG. Translating it yields CASSGSLRTSGDTGE. The whole CDR3 sequence is CASSGSLRTSGDTGELFF.

There are many counts of this clone. The read finishes 3 residues shy of the CDR3 end, and the germline J gene is used to complete it. The chain links TRBV9 to TRBJ1-2; D not certain. Germline assignment: CDR1 SGDLS and CDR2 YYNGEE. V lost 3 bases, J lost 6 bases, and 15 bases lay in between. The CDR3 is 14 residues long. The CDR3 bases that were read are TGTGCCAGCAGCGAGTCGCGAATGTCACATGGC. Translating gives CASSESRMSHG. In full, the CDR3 reads CASSESRMSHGYTF.

This clone was observed many times. The observed sequence ends 3 residues before the CDR3 terminus, with the missing tail filled in from the germline J gene. This chain connects TRBV5-1 to TRBJ2-7, with D perhaps matching TRBD1 (5 bases). The CDR3 sequence is 14 residues long. Trimming left V 0 bases short and J 5 bases short, with 12 bases between. Looked up from germline, CDR1 is SGHRS and CDR2 is YFSETQ. This chain's CDR3 is CASSLGGRVNEQYF. Incomplete CDR3 DNA: TGCGCCAGCAGCTTGGGCGGCAGGGTGAACGAG.

Ten or more counts support this clone. Relative to the germline gene, one junction end is altered; a read error may explain this. The read comes to an end 3 residues before the CDR3 does, leaving the germline J gene to fill in the end. The rearrangement uses TRBV2 and TRBJ1-1; no definite D call. This CDR3 region has 13 residues. CDR1 and CDR2 from the germline V gene are SNHLY and FYNNEI. Here the CDR3 reads CASREVPRTEAFF. CDR3 DNA (partial): TGTGCCAGCAGAGAAGTCCCGAGGACTGAA.

To note about this clone: Read sequence stops 3 residues before the CDR3 end, and the germline J gene provides the missing end. This rearrangement joins TRBV11-2 to TRBJ1-6; D gene uncertain. The CDR3 loop spans 15 amino acids. Trimming stripped 4 bases from V and 0 bases from J, with 7 bases between. In germline, CDR1 is SGHAT, CDR2 FQNNGV. CDR3 amino acids: CASSSRASYNSPLHF. The CDR3 bases that were read are TGTGCCAGCAGCTCGAGAGCCTCCTATAATTCACCC.

This clone was detected ten times or more. The CDR3 end falls 3 residues outside the read, so it is completed with the germline J gene. The chain recombines TRBV5-1 with TRBJ2-2; 7 bases align to TRBD1. J was trimmed by 1 base and V by 7 bases; bases with no gene match: 1. From germline, CDR1 is SGHRS and CDR2 YFSETQ. The CDR3 is 13 residues long. The covered CDR3 bases are TGCGCCAGCCGGGACAGGAACACCGGGGAG. It codes for CASRDRNTGE. The full CDR3 is CASRDRNTGELFF.

Many counts were recorded for this clone. Read sequence stops 3 residues before the CDR3 end, and the germline J gene provides the missing end. Other nucleotide sequences in the sample specify the same CDR3. The chain employs TRBV19 and TRBJ2-4; 8 bases are shared with TRBD2. The germline V gene encodes CDR1 LNHDA and CDR2 SQIVND (reference sequence). This CDR3 has 19 amino acids. The V and J ends lost 5 bases and 0 bases, in that order; junction bases with no gene match: 15. CDR3 amino acids: CASSPRGSGGLLAKNIQYF. The CDR3 bases that were read are TGTGCCAGTAGTCCCCGGGGCAGCGGGGGCCTCCTAGCCAAAAACATT.

Many counts were recorded for this clone. The read falls 3 residues short of the CDR3 end, and the missing part is taken from the germline J gene. The chain joins TRBV5-4 to TRBJ2-1, with TRBD1 matching over 11 bases. There are 15 residues in the CDR3. The V segment lost 4 bases and the J segment 4 bases; nucleotides outside the gene matches: 4. The germline CDR1 and CDR2 sequences are SGHNT and YYREEE (reference sequence). The CDR3 loop reads CASSDGQGAYNEQFF. The CDR3 bases that were read are TGTGCCAGCAGCGACGGACAGGGGGCTTACAATGAG.

The table lists this clone with many counts. The read is 3 residues too short to cover the CDR3 end, so that end is filled in from the germline J gene. This chain joins TRBV10-3 and TRBJ1-3; D possibly corresponds to TRBD1 (5 bases). V was clipped by 11 bases and J by 2 bases, with 16 bases between them. From germline, CDR1 is ENHRY and CDR2 SYGVKD. The CDR3 is 14 amino acids. The CDR3 DNA, read in part, is TGTGCCTCCAGGGCGGCCGGGACTGGAAACACC. Translation gives CASRAAGTGNT. The CDR3 reads in full as CASRAAGTGNTIYF.

Many counts were recorded for this clone. The read ends 3 residues before the CDR3 terminus; that terminus is restored from the germline J gene. The chain is built from TRBV30 and TRBJ2-3, with a tentative D call TRBD1 (5 bases). V shed 8 bases and J shed 0 bases, with 15 bases lying between them. Germline CDR1 is GTSNPN and CDR2 is SVGIG (reference sequence). This CDR3 comprises 14 residues. This CDR3 reads CAVTLGQSTDTQYF. The CDR3 bases that were read are TGTGCCGTTACTTTGGGGCAGAGCACAGATACG.